Many counts were recorded for the clone carrying this T cell receptor (beta chain). What it binds is not known. This CDR3 has 13 amino acids. Germline V gives CDR1 KGHDR, CDR2 SFDVKD. Trimming left V 5 bases short and J 5 bases short, with 9 bases between. These data come from a study of neurological immune-mediated disorders. At the level of the study: Of the approximately 34 patients with multiple sclerosis, about 31 had relapsing-remitting MS, whereas the remaining 3 had secondary progressive MS.

The authors made cDNA by 5'RACE with 10-nucleotide random UMIs. Over 170 million TCR-beta sequences from 15-18 subjects were obtained in each sequencing run. Each CDR3 protein gets one entry after TCRdb re-called the 5' RACE reads with MiXCR. Here the sample spans just under 60,000 distinct CDR3 sequences, about 2.5% being singletons. The study's findings and limits: According to phylogenetic grouping, one related-CDR3 cluster, a possible signature, contained the repertoires of 18 of 34 multiple sclerosis patients.

V and J are TRBV24-1 and TRBJ1-5; D may be TRBD1 (6 bases). This clonotype originated in a man in his forties or fifties with multiple sclerosis. The specimen was PBMCs. The CDR3: CATSADSHQPQHF. The CDR3 nucleotides read TGTGCCACCAGTGCGGACAGCCATCAGCCCCAGCATTTT.